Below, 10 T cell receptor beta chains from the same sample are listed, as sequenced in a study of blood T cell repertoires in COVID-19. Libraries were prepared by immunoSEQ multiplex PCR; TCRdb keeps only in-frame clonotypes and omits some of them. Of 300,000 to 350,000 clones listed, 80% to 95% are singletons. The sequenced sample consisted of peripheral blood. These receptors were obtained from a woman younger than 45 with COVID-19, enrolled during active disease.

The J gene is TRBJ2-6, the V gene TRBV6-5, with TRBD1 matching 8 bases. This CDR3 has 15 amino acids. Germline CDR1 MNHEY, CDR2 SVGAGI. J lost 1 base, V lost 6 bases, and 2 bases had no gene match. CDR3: CASRRQGSGANVLTF. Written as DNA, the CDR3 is TGTGCCAGCAGACGACAGGGGTCTGGGGCCAACGTCCTGACTTTC.

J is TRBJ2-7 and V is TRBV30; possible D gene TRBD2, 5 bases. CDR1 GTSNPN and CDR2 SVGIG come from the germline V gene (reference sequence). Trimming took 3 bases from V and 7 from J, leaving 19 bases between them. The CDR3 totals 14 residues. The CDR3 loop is CAWRGGLISGEQYF. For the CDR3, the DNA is TGTGCCTGGAGGGGTGGACTTATCTCGGGTGAGCAGTACTTC.

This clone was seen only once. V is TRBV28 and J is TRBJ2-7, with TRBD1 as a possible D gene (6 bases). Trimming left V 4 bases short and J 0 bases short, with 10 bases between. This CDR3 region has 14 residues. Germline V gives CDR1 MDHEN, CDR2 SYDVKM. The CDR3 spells CASSSYRASYEQYF. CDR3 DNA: TGTGCCAGCAGTTCATACAGGGCCTCCTACGAGCAGTACTTC.

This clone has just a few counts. In nucleotides, the CDR3 is TGTGCCATCAGTGCGGGACAGCCTTATAATTCACCCCTCCACTTT. It is translated as CAISAGQPYNSPLHF. The rearrangement uses TRBV10-3 and TRBJ1-6, with 7 bases matching TRBD1. The germline gives CDR1 ENHRY, CDR2 SYGVKD. The ends lost 4 bases at V and 4 bases at J; junction bases unmatched: 4. This CDR3 region has 15 residues.

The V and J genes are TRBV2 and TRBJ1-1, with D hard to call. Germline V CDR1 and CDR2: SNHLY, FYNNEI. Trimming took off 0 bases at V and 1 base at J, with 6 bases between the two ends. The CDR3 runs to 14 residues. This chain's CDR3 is CASSEALPNTEAFF. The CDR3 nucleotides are TGTGCCAGCAGTGAAGCGCTACCGAACACTGAAGCTTTCTTT.

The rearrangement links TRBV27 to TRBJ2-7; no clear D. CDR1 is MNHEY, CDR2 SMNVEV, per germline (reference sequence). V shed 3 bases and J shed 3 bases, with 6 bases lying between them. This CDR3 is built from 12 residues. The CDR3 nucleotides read TGTGCCAGCAGTTTTGCCGGCTACGAGCAGTACTTC. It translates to CASSFAGYEQYF.

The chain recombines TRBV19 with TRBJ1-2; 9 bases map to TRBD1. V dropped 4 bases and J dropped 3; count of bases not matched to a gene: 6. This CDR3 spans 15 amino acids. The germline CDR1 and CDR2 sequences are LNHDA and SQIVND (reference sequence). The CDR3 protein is CASSKQGARDYGYTF. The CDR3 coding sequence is TGTGCCAGTAGTAAACAGGGGGCGCGTGACTATGGCTACACCTTC.

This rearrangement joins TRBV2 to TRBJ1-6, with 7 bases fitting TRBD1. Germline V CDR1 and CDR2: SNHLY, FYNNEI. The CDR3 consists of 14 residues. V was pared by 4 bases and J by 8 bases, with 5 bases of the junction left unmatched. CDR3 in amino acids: CASSGTGRDSPLHF. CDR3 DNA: TGTGCCAGCAGTGGGACAGGAAGGGATTCACCCCTCCACTTT.

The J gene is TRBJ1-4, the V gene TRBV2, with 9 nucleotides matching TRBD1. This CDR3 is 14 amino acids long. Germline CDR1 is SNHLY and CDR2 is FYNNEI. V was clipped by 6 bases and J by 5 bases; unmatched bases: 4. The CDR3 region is CASSGDRGNEKLFF. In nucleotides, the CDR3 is TGTGCCAGCAGCGGTGACAGGGGGAATGAAAAACTGTTTTTT.

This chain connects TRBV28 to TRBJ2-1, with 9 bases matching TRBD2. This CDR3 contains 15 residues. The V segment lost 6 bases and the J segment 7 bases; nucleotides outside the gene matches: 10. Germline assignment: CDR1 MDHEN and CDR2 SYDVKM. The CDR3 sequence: CASSPPGLARNEQFF. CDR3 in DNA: TGTGCCAGCAGCCCCCCCGGACTAGCGCGTAATGAGCAGTTCTTC.